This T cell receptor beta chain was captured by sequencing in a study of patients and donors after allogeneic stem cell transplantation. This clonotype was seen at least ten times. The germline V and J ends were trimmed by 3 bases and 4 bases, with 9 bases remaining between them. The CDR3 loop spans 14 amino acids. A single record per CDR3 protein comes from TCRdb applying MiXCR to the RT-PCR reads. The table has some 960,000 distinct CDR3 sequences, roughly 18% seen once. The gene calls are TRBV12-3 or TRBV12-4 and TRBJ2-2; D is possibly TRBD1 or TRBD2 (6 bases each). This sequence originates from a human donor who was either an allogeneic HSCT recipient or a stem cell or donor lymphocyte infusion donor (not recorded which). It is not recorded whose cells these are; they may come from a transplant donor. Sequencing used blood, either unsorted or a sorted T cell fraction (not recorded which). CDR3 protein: CASSFEGGTGELFF. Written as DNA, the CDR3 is TGTGCCAGCAGTTTTGAGGGGGGCACCGGGGAGCTGTTTTTT.